The rows below give T cell receptor beta chains drawn from one sample of a study of blood T cell repertoires in COVID-19. This table comes from immunoSEQ multiplex PCR, and its TCRdb copy is limited to in-frame clones, with some not included. The profile covers hundreds of thousands of clones, with approximately 88% appearing a single time and around 30% taken by the ten largest. The specimen was peripheral blood. The receptors shown here come from a middle-aged man with acute or convalescent COVID-19. The CDR3 runs from the conserved cysteine through the conserved F or W. Fields, in order: D gene, clone size, J gene, V gene, CDR3 DNA, CDR3 protein. A D gene is named only where the DNA matches it firmly. Only some rows state a clone size, as once, few, many or a class for expanded clones.

>TRBD2|-|TRBJ2-5|TRBV5-6
TGTGCCAGCAGAGGGACTAGCGGGAGCCAAGAGACCCAGTACTTC
CASRGTSGSQETQYF
>TRBD2|-|TRBJ2-3|TRBV7-2
TGTGCCAGCAGTCCCGGGACTAGGTACACAGATACGCAGTATTTT
CASSPGTRYTDTQYF
>TRBD2|once|TRBJ2-5|TRBV5-6
TGTGCCAGCAGCTTGGTTCGGTGGCGGGAGGCCCTTTGGGAAGAGACCCAGTACTTC
CASSLVRWREALWEETQYF
>TRBD2|-|TRBJ2-7|TRBV15
TGTGCCACCAGCACGAGAAAGACTGCGATAGCGGGAAGGAACTACGAGCAGTACTTC
CATSTRKTAIAGRNYEQYF
>TRBD1|-|TRBJ1-1|TRBV29-1
TGCAGCGTTGTACGGGGACAGGCTAATGAAGCTTTCTTT
CSVVRGQANEAFF
>-|-|TRBJ2-7|TRBV7-3
TGTGCCAGCAGCTTAATGAGTGCAAGTCTCGACGAGCAGTACTTC
CASSLMSASLDEQYF
>TRBD2|once|TRBJ2-3|TRBV4-1
TGCGCCAGCAGCCGTGGACCGAGGGGAGGGCCGGAAGATACGCAGTATTTT
CASSRGPRGGPEDTQYF
>TRBD1|-|TRBJ2-1|TRBV19
TGTGCCAGTAGTATGTTGGGACAGAGCTCCTACAATGAGCAGTTCTTC
CASSMLGQSSYNEQFF
>TRBD1|-|TRBJ2-5|TRBV6-1
TGTGCCAGCAGTGAACCGGGACAGGGGGCAGTTTGGGAGACCCAGTACTTC
CASSEPGQGAVWETQYF
>TRBD1|once|TRBJ1-1|TRBV5-4
TGTGCCAGCAGCCCAACAGGGGGCGGGTTATCGAACACTGAAGCTTTCTTT
CASSPTGGGLSNTEAFF
>-|-|TRBJ1-1|TRBV4-1
TGCGCCAGCAGCCAAGTACGGGGAACTGAAGCTTTCTTT
CASSQVRGTEAFF
>-|-|TRBJ2-7|TRBV6-5
TGTGCCAGCAGGGGCAGAGATAGCTCCTACGAGCAGTACTTC
CASRGRDSSYEQYF
>-|once|TRBJ1-1|TRBV18
TGTGCCAGCTCACCAGGTTTTCGCGGTGAAGCTTTCTTT
CASSPGFRGEAFF
>-|-|TRBJ1-4|TRBV19
TGTGCCACCCAAGATGGGGCAATAGAAAAACTGTTTTTT
CATQDGAIEKLFF
>TRBD1|-|TRBJ2-7|TRBV6-5
TGTGCCAGCAGTTTTAGAGGGGGCCACTACGAGCAGTACTTC
CASSFRGGHYEQYF
>TRBD1|-|TRBJ1-4|TRBV18
TGTGCCAGCTCACCCAGACAGGGAGTGTTTGAAAAACTGTTTTTT
CASSPRQGVFEKLFF
>TRBD1|few|TRBJ2-4|TRBV6-2/TRBV6-3
TGTGCCAGCAGTGCGACAGGGCGAGCCAAAAACATTCAGTACTTC
CASSATGRAKNIQYF
>TRBD1|-|TRBJ1-2|TRBV3-1/TRBV3-2
TGTGCCAGCAGCTTACGGGACAGGGCCTACGAAGGCTACACCTTC
CASSLRDRAYEGYTF
>-|-|TRBJ2-1|TRBV5-1
TGCGCCAGCAGCTTGGGTTCCTATGAGCAGTTCTTC
CASSLGSYEQFF
>TRBD1|-|TRBJ1-1|TRBV6-2/TRBV6-3
TGTGCCAGCAGCGTACGGGACAGGGTGGACACTGAAGCTTTCTTT
CASSVRDRVDTEAFF
>-|once|TRBJ1-3|TRBV5-1
TGCGCCAGCAGCCACGCAGGGCGCGGAAACACCATATATTTT
CASSHAGRGNTIYF
>TRBD1|-|TRBJ1-2|TRBV19
TGTGCCAGTAGTCCGGACAGGGACCAACCCCGCTACACCTTC
CASSPDRDQPRYTF
>TRBD1|-|TRBJ1-2|TRBV6-2/TRBV6-3
TGTGCCAGCAGTTACGGGGACAGGGGAGACGATGGCTACACCTTC
CASSYGDRGDDGYTF
>TRBD2|-|TRBJ2-7|TRBV29-1
TGCAGCGTGACCACACTAGCGGTTTTGGGAGAGCAGTACTTC
CSVTTLAVLGEQYF
>TRBD1|once|TRBJ1-2|TRBV5-1
TGCGCCAGCAGCTTCCCGGGACAGGGGAGTGAGGGCTACACCTTC
CASSFPGQGSEGYTF
>-|-|TRBJ1-1|TRBV7-3
TGTGCCAGCAGCTTAAACGAGGGTGGCACAGCTTTCTTT
CASSLNEGGTAFF
>-|-|TRBJ2-3|TRBV5-1
TGCGCCAGCAGCCTAGCGATGAGGACTGGCACAGATACGCAGTATTTT
CASSLAMRTGTDTQYF
>-|few|TRBJ1-1|TRBV19
TGTGCCAGTAGTATAGAGCAGTCGATCACTGAAGCTTTCTTT
CASSIEQSITEAFF
>-|-|TRBJ2-3|TRBV5-3
TGTGCCAGACGGCGGGACCCGGAGTGGACAGATACGCAGTATTTT
CARRRDPEWTDTQYF
>-|-|TRBJ1-4|TRBV11-2
TGTGCCAGCAGCCGCGCAGGACAGAAAAATGAAAAACTGTTTTTT
CASSRAGQKNEKLFF
>-|-|TRBJ2-3|TRBV19
TGTGCCAGTAGTATGTCCCAGGGGACCACAGATACGCAGTATTTT
CASSMSQGTTDTQYF
>-|-|TRBJ1-2|TRBV10-3
TGTGCCACCTCAGCCGAGGGCTATGGCTACACCTTC
CATSAEGYGYTF
>TRBD2|-|TRBJ2-2|TRBV5-1
TGCGCCAGCAGACTGTTCGGGACTAGCGGGAGAGCGAACACCGGGGAGCTGTTTTTT
CASRLFGTSGRANTGELFF
>TRBD2|-|TRBJ2-1|TRBV7-8
TGTGCCAGCAGCCGAGGGACTACCTACAATGAGCAGTTCTTC
CASSRGTTYNEQFF
>TRBD2|-|TRBJ2-1|TRBV7-2
TGTGCCAGCAGCCCAGGCCCCGGGAGGTCCAATGAGCAGTTCTTC
CASSPGPGRSNEQFF
>-|-|TRBJ1-3|TRBV7-8
TGTGCCAGCAGCTTAGTGCTCCAGGGATCCTCTGGAAACACCATATATTTT
CASSLVLQGSSGNTIYF
>TRBD2|-|TRBJ2-1|TRBV6-6
TGTGCCAGCAGCAAAGGGACTAGCGAATACAATGAGCAGTTCTTC
CASSKGTSEYNEQFF
>TRBD2|-|TRBJ2-7|TRBV6-5
TGTGCCAGCAGTTCTTCTCGGGGGGGAGAGCAGTACTTC
CASSSSRGGEQYF
>-|once|TRBJ2-7|TRBV29-1
TGCAGCGTGTTGGCAGGGTCCTACGAGCAGTACTTC
CSVLAGSYEQYF
>-|-|TRBJ1-3|TRBV25-1
TGTGCCAGCGAGACTTTGGTTGGAAACACCATATATTTT
CASETLVGNTIYF
>-|-|TRBJ2-5|TRBV30
TGTGCCTGGAGTGTACTGTACGGTCGCCAAGAGACCCAGTACTTC
CAWSVLYGRQETQYF
>TRBD1|-|TRBJ1-5|TRBV6-6
TGTGCCAGCAGTTACTTAAGGACAGGGGTGAATCAGCCCCAGCATTTT
CASSYLRTGVNQPQHF
>TRBD1|-|TRBJ2-7|TRBV19
TGTGCCAGTAGCCGTCGACAGGGAGAAGGGAGCGAGCAGTACTTC
CASSRRQGEGSEQYF
>-|-|TRBJ1-1|TRBV12-3/TRBV12-4
TGTGCCAGCAGTTCTAACAGGAACACTGAAGCTTTCTTT
CASSSNRNTEAFF
>TRBD2|-|TRBJ2-3|TRBV7-9
TGTGCCAGCAGCCTCACTAGCGAGACAGATACGCAGTATTTT
CASSLTSETDTQYF
>-|few|TRBJ1-4|TRBV5-1
TGCGCCAGCAAACGGGAAACTAATGAAAAACTGTTTTTT
CASKRETNEKLFF
>TRBD1|once|TRBJ1-1|TRBV6-5
TGTGCCAGCACCAGACAGGGGAACACTGAAGCTTTCTTT
CASTRQGNTEAFF
>-|-|TRBJ2-7|TRBV15
TGTGCCACCAGCAGAGTTACAGTTGGCGAGCAGTACTTC
CATSRVTVGEQYF
>TRBD1|-|TRBJ1-1|TRBV30
TGTGCCTGGAGAGACCCGGGACAGGGGACTGCTGAAGCTTTCTTT
CAWRDPGQGTAEAFF
>-|-|TRBJ1-5|TRBV18
TGTGCCAGCTCACCATCCGACAGACATCAGCCCCAGCATTTT
CASSPSDRHQPQHF
>-|-|TRBJ1-1|TRBV30
TGTGCCTGGAGTATAGGCACAGAGAACACTGAAGCTTTCTTT
CAWSIGTENTEAFF